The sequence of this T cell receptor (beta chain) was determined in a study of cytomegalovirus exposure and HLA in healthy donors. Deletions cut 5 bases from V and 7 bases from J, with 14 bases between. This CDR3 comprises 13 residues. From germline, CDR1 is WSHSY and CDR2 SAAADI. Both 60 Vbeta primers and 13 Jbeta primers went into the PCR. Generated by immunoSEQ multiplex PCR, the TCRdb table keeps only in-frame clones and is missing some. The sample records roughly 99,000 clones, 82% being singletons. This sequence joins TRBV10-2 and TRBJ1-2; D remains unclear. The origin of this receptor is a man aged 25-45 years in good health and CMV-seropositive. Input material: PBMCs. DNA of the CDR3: TGCGCCAGCAGTTCCACTGGTTCGAGTGGCTACACCTTC. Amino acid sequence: CASSSTGSSGYTF.